The entry below gives a single T cell receptor (beta chain) sequence along with its context. Its antigen is not yet known. There are no base qualities to consult, and no much larger clone falls within one base. TCRbeta CDR3 regions were amplified from genomic DNA using the immunoSEQ Assay, a bias-controlled multiplex PCR. The original pipeline was this. The number of nucleated cells in each sample was estimated from the amplification of reference gene primers within the assay. To quantify the absolute abundance of each unique TCRbeta CDR3 rearrangement, sequence reads were collapsed and filtered. For each sample, productive Simpson clonality was calculated as the square root of Simpson's diversity index across productive rearrangements. Here the immuneACCESS table is served through TCRdb, limited to in-frame sequences with V and J called. Missing clones are a known gap in these copies; in checked studies unresolved V genes cover under half, and the rest lacks a known reason. V, J and clone size reflect that table, while D and trimming were determined from the DNA. The sample yields 20,000 to 25,000 clones; about 88% were counted once. The top ten constitute approximately 11% of the sample.

The collaborating institutions used their own protocols to collect whole blood in K2EDTA tubes. Collaborator samples were shipped for TCRbeta analysis as frozen whole blood, isolated PBMCs, or DNA extracted from either sample type. This sample was taken from a study of blood T cell repertoires in COVID-19 (TCRdb year 2020). General notes on the study: Samples covering the acute and convalescent phases of COVID-19 were provided by collaborators in the United States, Italy and Spain. The material from the prospective study consisted of cDNA or gDNA derived from T cells, B-cell-depleted T cells, or PBMCs. Subjects who had been exposed to COVID-19, were actively infected with it, or had recovered from it provided the deeply sampled blood TCRbeta repertoires that made up the dataset. The repertoires were made available in a free public database intended to serve as a resource for research on the immune response to SARS-CoV-2. Samples came from the ongoing ImmuneRACE study (first 160 participants) plus 1,254 subjects from 6 global collaborators. Sample metadata almost always included a de-identified subject ID, COVID-19 status, age in years and sex. Where HLA class I and class II types were available, the types were taken from metadata supplied by the sample provider, not from assay-based typing. On the study overall, not on this receptor specifically: Clinical and demographic metadata were provided uncurated, with the amount varying by source and participant.

The CDR3 covers 14 residues, taking in both the cysteine and the phenylalanine. The sequence is cut down to CDR3 DNA, 42 bases in frame from base 1. V loses 6 bases at its end and J loses 1 base; junction bases beyond the gene matches: 1. Sequences ENHRY (CDR1) and SYGVKD (CDR2) are obtained from the germline V gene. The chain is encoded by TRBV10-3 joined to TRBJ2-3, and 10 bases in between align with TRBD1. Sequencing was done on a sample of peripheral blood. The TCR originated in a human donor in a cohort sampled during active COVID-19. The donor label of this sample is uncertain. The DNA sequence is given as TGTGCCATCAGGGGGACAGGGGGCACAGATACGCAGTATTTT. This sequence encodes CAIRGTGGTDTQYF.